This TCR beta chain was found in a study of T cell repertoires in cytomegalovirus infection. Across the study: In public TCR beta signatures, there were indications of both CMV infection and matching HLA type. General study results and limits: CMV-specific TCR beta clonotypes restricted by HLA-C dominated the ex vivo response. CMV carriers with the relevant HLA were identified by cumulative public TCR beta family frequency.

TCRdb analysed the reads with MiXCR anew, one entry per CDR3 protein. The table lists about 150,000 distinct CDR3 sequences, 20% to 25% of them singletons. Unmatched junction bases numbered 7, after V lost 7 bases and J lost 7 bases. The CDR3 has 13 amino acids. A few counts support this clonotype. Its specificity is not known. The rearrangement joins TRBV12-3 or TRBV12-4 to TRBJ1-5; 7 positions agree with TRBD1. This clonotype was obtained from a human donor in good health (CMV status not recorded). Some clones in this sample may be carry-over from other donors' samples. Sequencing was done on a sample of PBMCs. The CDR3 loop reads CASKTDREQPQHF. The CDR3 bases are TGTGCCAGCAAAACAGACAGGGAGCAGCCCCAGCATTTT.